This T cell receptor beta chain was obtained from a study of CD8+CD57+ T cells in acquired aplastic anemia. For the study at large: DNA per sorted CD4+ or CD8+ sample ranged roughly 0.18 to 30 ug, averaging around 3.2 ug. Broader study findings: In CD8+ cells, Simpson's diversity showed no significant difference between patients and controls. Patients shared 25 to 30 CD8+ CDR3 sequences with controls.

The sequenced patients had an expansion of CD8+CD57+ cells seen by flow cytometry. Everyone among the patients had severe acquired aplastic anemia. About this clonotype: Its antigen is undetermined.

The CDR3 loop spans 16 amino acids. V lost 4 bases, J lost 9 bases, and 12 bases stayed unmatched. The V gene's germline CDR1 is PRHDT and CDR2 FYEKMQ (reference sequence). Template material for TCR beta VDJ and CDR3 profiling consisted of genomic DNA. One entry per CDR3 protein, called by TCRdb with MiXCR from the reads. The table has more than 70,000 distinct CDR3 sequences, about three quarters seen once. Sequencing was done on a sample of sorted CD4+, CD8+, or CD8+CD57+ T cells (not recorded which) from PBMCs. This chain uses TRBV13 with TRBJ2-1; 10 nucleotides line up with TRBD1. The clonotype originates from a human donor with aplastic anemia. CDR3 protein: CASSSALTGQGSEQFF. The CDR3 bases are TGTGCCAGCAGCTCAGCCCTTACGGGACAGGGGAGTGAGCAGTTCTTC.